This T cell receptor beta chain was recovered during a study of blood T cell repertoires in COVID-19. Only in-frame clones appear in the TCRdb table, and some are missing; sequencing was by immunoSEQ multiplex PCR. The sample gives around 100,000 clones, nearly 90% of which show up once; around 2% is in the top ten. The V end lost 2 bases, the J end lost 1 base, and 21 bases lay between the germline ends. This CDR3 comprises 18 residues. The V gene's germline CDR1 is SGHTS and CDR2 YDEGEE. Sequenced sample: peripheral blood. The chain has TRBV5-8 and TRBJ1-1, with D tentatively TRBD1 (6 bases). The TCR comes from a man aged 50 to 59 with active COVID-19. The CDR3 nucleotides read TGTGCCAGCAGCTTTCGTGTTTCAGGGGCTTTCCAGAACACTGAAGCTTTCTTT. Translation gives CASSFRVSGAFQNTEAFF.